These 13 T cell receptor beta chains originate from one sample sequenced in a study of OX40 agonist ivuxolimab in advanced cancers. Measured with immunoSEQ multiplex PCR; TCRdb has only the in-frame clones, and not every one. This sample has 65,000 to 95,000 clones, with roughly 84% found just once. Here the sequenced sample was CD4+ or CD8+ T cells sorted from blood, taken in a trial of the OX40 agonist ivuxolimab. The source is an adult with an advanced solid tumor such as melanoma, head and neck, liver or kidney cancer.

CDR3 nucleotide sequence: TGCGCCAGCAGTGACCGACAGGACAATGAGCAGTTCTTC. Amino acid sequence: CASSDRQDNEQFF. The rearrangement uses TRBV10-1 and TRBJ2-1; TRBD1 is a possible D gene (6 bases). The CDR3 is 13 residues long. CDR1 is WNHNN, CDR2 SYGVQD, per germline (reference sequence). V shed 3 bases and J shed 5 bases, with 8 bases lying between them.

The V and J genes are TRBV28 and TRBJ1-2, with 9 bases aligning to TRBD1. V shed 5 bases, J shed 4 bases, and the junction held 14 bases outside the gene matches. CDR1 is MDHEN, CDR2 SYDVKM, per germline. This CDR3 contains 17 residues. This chain's CDR3 is CASSDDNPGQGSYGYTF. CDR3 in DNA: TGTGCCAGCAGTGATGATAATCCGGGACAGGGCTCCTATGGCTACACCTTC.

The chain carries TRBV2 and TRBJ2-3, with 12 positions matching TRBD2. Germline values: CDR1 SNHLY, CDR2 FYNNEI. J was trimmed by 1 base and V by 6 bases; bases with no gene match: 5. The CDR3 contains 16 residues. CDR3 loop: CASRSTSGSGTDTQYF. The CDR3 bases are TGTGCCAGCAGGTCGACTAGCGGGAGTGGCACAGATACGCAGTATTTT.

The rearrangement uses TRBV19 and TRBJ1-5, with D perhaps TRBD1 (6 bases). The CDR3 covers 15 residues. The germline CDR1 and CDR2 sequences are LNHDA and SQIVND (reference sequence). The ends were cut back, 4 bases at V and 2 bases at J, with 12 bases in the middle. CDR3 in DNA: TGTGCCAGTAGTAACCGGGGGGGCGGCAATCAGCCCCAGCATTTT. It is translated as CASSNRGGGNQPQHF.

This sequence joins TRBV21-1 and TRBJ1-4; the tabulated D call, TRBD1, remains unverified against the DNA. TRBV21-1 is described as a pseudogene. This CDR3 spans 14 amino acids. CDR3 region: CASSRDKPNEKLFF. The CDR3 DNA is TGTGCCAGCAGCAGAGACAAACCTAATGAAAAACTGTTTTTT.

The rearrangement joins TRBV5-1 to TRBJ2-5; 7 bases match TRBD1. This CDR3 spans 15 amino acids. Germline CDR1 and CDR2: SGHRS and YFSETQ. V lost 4 bases, J lost 2 bases, and 8 bases stayed unmatched. The CDR3 DNA is TGCGCCAGCAGCATCGGACAGGCAGGTCAAGAGACCCAGTACTTC. This translates into CASSIGQAGQETQYF.

The chain uses TRBV9 and TRBJ2-7; 8 bases are shared with TRBD2. Germline V CDR1 and CDR2: SGDLS, YYNGEE. With V trimmed by 2 bases and J by 6 bases, 7 bases remained unmatched. The CDR3 has 14 amino acids. CDR3: CASSVGGGTGEQYF. DNA for the CDR3: TGTGCCAGCAGCGTCGGCGGGGGGACTGGCGAGCAGTACTTC. The entire variable domain, with the rest obtained from reference TRBV9 and TRBJ2-7, is as follows: DSGVTQTPKHLITATGQRVTLRCSPRSGDLSVYWYQQSLDQGLQFLIQYYNGEERAKGNILERFSAQQFPDLHSELNLSSLELGDSALYFCASSVGGGTGEQYFGPGTRLTVT.

V gene TRBV2 combines with J gene TRBJ2-1; D is ambiguous. The CDR3 has 15 residues. CDR1 and CDR2 from the germline V gene are SNHLY and FYNNEI. V dropped 8 bases and J dropped 0 bases, with 14 bases sitting between them. This CDR3 is CASGKGASSYNEQFF. DNA for the CDR3: TGTGCCAGCGGGAAAGGCGCCAGCTCCTACAATGAGCAGTTCTTC.

The V and J genes are TRBV5-1 and TRBJ1-2, with unresolved D. The CDR3 is 13 amino acids. The V end lost 2 bases, the J end lost 3 bases, and 8 bases lay between the germline ends. From germline, CDR1 is SGHRS and CDR2 YFSETQ. The CDR3 DNA follows: TGCGCCAGCAGCTTCGACATGGACTATGGCTACACCTTC. It translates to CASSFDMDYGYTF.

The chain employs TRBV29-1 and TRBJ2-3; 7 nucleotides match TRBD2. V shed 7 bases, J shed 4 bases, and the junction held 20 bases outside the gene matches. Germline CDR1 and CDR2: SQVTM and ANQGSEA. This CDR3 comprises 17 residues. CDR3 sequence (DNA): TGCAGCGCCGGACGGGGGGTACGGGGTACAGGCGCAGATACGCAGTATTTT. Translated: CSAGRGVRGTGADTQYF.

Here the CDR3 reads CASSSGLATDTQYF. In nucleotides, the CDR3 is TGTGCCAGCAGCTCCGGACTAGCCACAGATACGCAGTATTTT. This chain joins TRBV7-3 and TRBJ2-3; 8 nucleotides match TRBD2. Germline CDR1 reads SGHTA; CDR2 reads FQGTGA. CDR3 length equals 14 residues. With 4 bases clipped from V and 2 bases from J, the junction kept 2 bases outside the gene matches.

This chain's CDR3 is CASSTTSYASTDTQYF. In nucleotides, the CDR3 is TGTGCCAGCAGCACAACTAGCTACGCTAGCACAGATACGCAGTATTTT. J is TRBJ2-3 and V is TRBV5-4, with TRBD2 as a possible D gene (6 bases). The germline V and J ends were trimmed by 4 bases and 0 bases, with 15 bases remaining between them. Germline CDR1 reads SGHNT; CDR2 reads YYREEE (reference sequence). This CDR3 is 16 amino acids long.

The chain links TRBV10-3 to TRBJ2-5; D possibly corresponds to TRBD1 (5 bases). V dropped 3 bases and J dropped 4 bases, with 15 bases sitting between them. The CDR3 extends over 15 amino acids. Germline CDR1 is ENHRY and CDR2 is SYGVKD. CDR3 protein: CAISERRQGAETQYF. The DNA for the CDR3 is TGTGCCATCAGTGAAAGACGGCAGGGTGCAGAGACCCAGTACTTC.